These T cell receptor beta chains were read from a single sample in a study of Tregs in tolerant kidney transplant recipients. Assay used: immunoSEQ multiplex PCR; TCRdb lists only in-frame clones, some missing. Altogether tens of thousands of clones are present, approximately 90% being singletons, with the ten largest covering over 4%. Sample: CD8+ T cells from blood. The receptors were gathered from a human donor in good health. Each CDR3 is given with its conserved first and last residue. The D gene is left open where the match is weak. Part of the rows lack a size; the others show once, few, many or a class for expanded clones.

>-|TRBV7-7|-|TRBJ2-1
CASSLDPTHSYNEQFF
TGTGCCAGCAGCTTGGACCCTACCCACTCCTACAATGAGCAGTTCTTC
>TRBD2|TRBV27|-|TRBJ2-1
CASSLLLAGGPGDEQFF
TGTGCCAGCAGTTTATTACTAGCGGGAGGGCCGGGGGATGAGCAGTTCTTC
>TRBD2|TRBV6-1|few|TRBJ2-3
CASSGLAGGPDTQYF
TGTGCCAGCAGTGGACTAGCGGGAGGGCCGGATACGCAGTATTTT
>-|TRBV6-4|-|TRBJ2-7
CAISGTTSYEQYF
TGTGCCATATCCGGGACCACCTCCTACGAGCAGTACTTC
>TRBD2|TRBV10-2|-|TRBJ2-3
CAGSGGPSDTQYF
TGCGCCGGTAGCGGGGGGCCTTCAGATACGCAGTATTTT
>-|TRBV15|-|TRBJ1-3
CATSRDSTARSGNTIYF
TGTGCCACCAGCAGAGATAGTACGGCTCGCTCTGGAAACACCATATATTTT
>TRBD2|TRBV5-6|-|TRBJ2-1
CASSLMGGSENEQFF
TGTGCCAGCAGCTTGATGGGCGGGAGTGAGAATGAGCAGTTCTTC
>-|TRBV7-8|-|TRBJ2-3
CARTEGAPTDTQYF
TGTGCCAGAACGGAGGGGGCGCCCACAGATACGCAGTATTTT
>TRBD1|TRBV6-5|-|TRBJ1-1
CASSRQGAGTEAFF
TGTGCCAGCAGCCGACAGGGGGCGGGCACTGAAGCTTTCTTT
>TRBD2|TRBV14|-|TRBJ2-5
CASSQEPGTSGTSLYQETQYF
TGTGCCAGCAGCCAAGAGCCTGGGACTAGCGGGACGTCCTTGTACCAAGAGACCCAGTACTTC
>-|TRBV19|-|TRBJ2-1
CASSIFGFNEQFF
TGTGCCAGTAGTATCTTTGGTTTCAATGAGCAGTTCTTC
>TRBD2|TRBV2|-|TRBJ2-1
CASSELAGLAEDYNEQFF
TGTGCCAGCAGTGAATTAGCTGGACTAGCGGAAGACTACAATGAGCAGTTCTTC
>-|TRBV11-2|-|TRBJ1-1
CASSQGGWGTEAFF
TGTGCCAGCAGCCAGGGAGGGTGGGGTACTGAAGCTTTCTTT
>TRBD1|TRBV5-6|-|TRBJ2-5
CASSLGQGNPGETQYF
TGTGCCAGCAGCTTGGGACAGGGAAACCCTGGGGAGACCCAGTACTTC
>-|TRBV12-5|-|TRBJ2-7
CASGLNWTPVSYEQYF
TGTGCTAGTGGTTTGAATTGGACACCCGTCTCCTACGAGCAGTACTTC
>-|TRBV20-1|-|TRBJ2-5
CSANLGETQYF
TGCAGTGCCAACCTGGGCGAGACCCAGTACTTC
>TRBD1|TRBV5-1|-|TRBJ2-1
CASSFFDRGSYNEQFF
TGCGCCAGCAGCTTTTTTGACAGGGGGTCCTACAATGAGCAGTTCTTC
>-|TRBV6-4|-|TRBJ2-1
CASSPRGSGASYNEQFF
TGTGCCAGCAGTCCCCGCGGTAGCGGAGCCTCCTACAATGAGCAGTTCTTC
>-|TRBV9|once|TRBJ1-2
CASSVGGLGYTF
TGTGCCAGCAGCGTAGGCGGGCTGGGCTACACCTTC
>TRBD2|TRBV7-6|-|TRBJ2-3
CASSYGTSRTDTQYF
TGTGCCAGCAGCTACGGGACTAGTCGCACAGATACGCAGTATTTT
>-|TRBV19|-|TRBJ2-4
CASSVWDTKNIQYF
TGTGCCAGTAGTGTTTGGGACACTAAAAACATTCAGTACTTC
>-|TRBV7-6|once|TRBJ1-2
CASSLTLTGLGGYTF
TGTGCCAGCAGCCTCACTCTGACTGGGCTTGGGGGCTACACCTTC
>-|TRBV27|-|TRBJ1-1
CASRPGAMNTEAFF
TGTGCCAGCAGGCCCGGAGCAATGAACACTGAAGCTTTCTTT
>TRBD1|TRBV7-9|once|TRBJ2-1
CASSGPRGSSYNEQFF
TGTGCCAGCAGTGGACCCAGGGGGAGCTCCTACAATGAGCAGTTCTTC
>-|TRBV7-9|-|TRBJ2-5
CASRAWPRAQYF
TGTGCCAGCCGAGCATGGCCCCGGGCCCAGTACTTC
>TRBD1|TRBV7-9|-|TRBJ2-5
CASRADRGGETQYF
TGTGCCAGCAGGGCGGACAGGGGTGGTGAGACCCAGTACTTC
>-|TRBV6-5|once|TRBJ2-1
CASSYSSNEQFF
TGTGCCAGCAGTTACTCGAGTAATGAGCAGTTCTTC
>TRBD1|TRBV6-5|-|TRBJ1-2
CASSYIIRGEYGYTF
TGTGCCAGCAGTTACATCATCAGGGGGGAATATGGCTACACCTTC
>-|TRBV29-1|-|TRBJ1-2
CSVEENNYGYTF
TGCAGCGTTGAAGAGAATAACTATGGCTACACCTTC
>-|TRBV29-1|-|TRBJ2-1
CSVEGTESSYNEQFF
TGCAGCGTTGAAGGGACCGAGAGCTCCTACAATGAGCAGTTCTTC
>TRBD2|TRBV19|-|TRBJ2-1
CASSAWTSSYNEQFF
TGTGCCAGTAGTGCCTGGACTAGCTCCTACAATGAGCAGTTCTTC
>-|TRBV5-1|-|TRBJ2-7
CASSLDARGYTEQYF
TGCGCCAGCAGCTTGGATGCCAGGGGATATACCGAGCAGTACTTC
>-|TRBV1|-|TRBJ1-5
CTSSRSGRFNQPQHF
TGCACCAGCAGCCGGTCGGGAAGATTCAATCAGCCCCAGCATTTT
>TRBD2|TRBV7-9|-|TRBJ2-2
CASSSGLAGALNTGELFF
TGTGCCAGCAGCTCAGGACTAGCGGGGGCCCTGAACACCGGGGAGCTGTTTTTT
>TRBD2|TRBV27|-|TRBJ2-1
CASSFLGGRGFHEQFF
TGTGCCAGCAGTTTTCTTGGCGGGAGGGGATTCCATGAGCAGTTCTTC
>-|TRBV19|-|TRBJ2-4
CASSTPRGRHKNIQYF
TGTGCCAGTAGTACCCCCCGGGGGAGGCACAAAAACATTCAGTACTTC
>TRBD1|TRBV29-1|-|TRBJ1-4
CSVDSGQGNEKLFF
TGCAGCGTTGATAGTGGACAGGGCAATGAAAAACTGTTTTTT
>TRBD1|TRBV7-9|-|TRBJ2-7
CASSLAQDRPYTYEQYF
TGTGCCAGCAGCTTAGCGCAGGACAGGCCCTACACCTACGAGCAGTACTTC
>TRBD2|TRBV25-1|once|TRBJ2-5
CASSDWGGETQYF
TGTGCCAGCAGTGACTGGGGGGGGGAGACCCAGTACTTC
>TRBD1|TRBV7-2|-|TRBJ1-5
CASSIAGTGEGQPQHF
TGTGCCAGCAGCATCGCCGGGACAGGGGAAGGGCAGCCCCAGCATTTT
>-|TRBV6-6|-|TRBJ2-5
CASSSGQSWVKTQYF
TGTGCCAGCAGTTCCGGACAGTCTTGGGTAAAGACCCAGTACTTC
>-|TRBV7-8|-|TRBJ1-5
CASSTGTGSDQPQHF
TGTGCCAGCAGCACCGGGACTGGTAGCGATCAGCCCCAGCATTTT
>-|TRBV7-8|-|TRBJ2-1
CASSPPLVINEQFF
TGTGCCAGCAGCCCCCCACTAGTCATCAATGAGCAGTTCTTC
>-|TRBV6-4|few|TRBJ2-7
CASSEGYEQYF
TGTGCCAGCAGTGAGGGCTACGAGCAGTACTTC
>-|TRBV7-9|once|TRBJ2-3
CASSPGRGTYTDTQYF
TGTGCCAGCAGCCCAGGGCGCGGGACGTACACAGATACGCAGTATTTT
>TRBD2|TRBV9|-|TRBJ2-1
CASSAWGGSSYNEQFF
TGTGCCAGCAGCGCTTGGGGCGGGAGCTCCTACAATGAGCAGTTCTTC
>-|TRBV9|-|TRBJ2-3
CAGARLVDTQYF
TGTGCCGGAGCTAGGCTTGTGGATACGCAGTATTTT